At least ten counts were recorded for the clone carrying this T cell receptor (beta chain). Its specificity is not known. The data were obtained in a study of spatial heterogeneity in lung cancer. Overall study context: The average count in raw reads for each unique TCR and UMI combination exceeded 9.5 appearances. General study results and limits: Within tumors, counts of expanded alpha and beta TCRs tracked tumor mutation counts.

Germline loops: CDR1 SGHVS, CDR2 FQNEAQ. This CDR3 is 14 amino acids long. Trimming removed 1 base at V and 4 bases at J, with 5 bases between. Time point in this sample: sample taken at primary tumor resection. Samples came from 72 TRACERx patients with untreated early-stage lung cancer. Unsorted whole RNA of tumor, nontumor lung or frozen PBMC was sequenced. TCRdb re-derived calls from the 5' RACE reads in MiXCR, one entry per CDR3 protein. The sample contains just over 8,000 distinct CDR3 sequences, over 8.5% of which appear only once. The specimen was lung tumor tissue, collected at surgery. This chain uses TRBV7-8 with TRBJ1-6; no definite D call. This clonotype originated in a male donor with early-stage non-small cell lung cancer. The CDR3 DNA sequence: TGTGCCAGCAGCTTAGACAGTTATAATTCACCCCTCCACTTT. Translation: CASSLDSYNSPLHF.